This TCR beta chain comes out of a study of blood T cell repertoires in COVID-19 (TCRdb year 2020). Regarding the study in general: Samples covering the acute and convalescent phases of COVID-19 were provided by collaborators in the United States, Italy and Spain. The prospective study material was composed of cDNA or gDNA derived from T cells, B-cell-depleted T cells, or PBMCs. Samples came from the ongoing ImmuneRACE study (first 160 participants) plus 1,254 subjects from 6 global collaborators. Where available, HLA class I and class II types were obtained from metadata supplied by the sample provider rather than from assay-based typing. The sample metadata nearly always contained a de-identified subject ID, COVID-19 status, age in years and sex. A freely available public database, intended as a resource for researchers studying the immune response to SARS-CoV-2, is where the repertoires were released. The dataset comprised deeply sampled blood TCRbeta repertoires from subjects exposed to, actively infected with, or recovered from COVID-19.

V and J lose 0 bases and 6 bases, and a span of 14 bases separates them. Looking up the germline V gene yields CDR1 LGHNA and CDR2 YSLEER. Measured from the cysteine to the phenylalanine, the CDR3 is 15 residues long. Just the 45-base CDR3 DNA is kept, in frame starting at base 1. The immunoSEQ Assay, a bias-controlled multiplex PCR, was used to amplify TCRbeta CDR3 regions from genomic DNA. The paper's processing steps were these. The number of nucleated cells in each sample was estimated from the amplification of reference gene primers within the assay. To quantify the absolute abundance of each unique TCRbeta CDR3 rearrangement, sequence reads were collapsed and filtered. Productive Simpson clonality was computed per sample as the square root of Simpson's diversity index over productive rearrangements. Sourced from immuneACCESS, this table was stored by TCRdb with only in-frame sequences that have V and J called. A share of the clones is absent; for the studies checked, an unresolved V gene accounts for under half, and the remainder has no known explanation. V, J and clone size derive from that table, while D and trimming were established from the DNA sequence. Recorded for this sample are a few hundred thousand clones; approximately 86% of them occurred a single time. The ten largest clones capture around 7.5% of the sample.

One collaborating source in Seattle enrolled patients during active infection and followed them longitudinally through the course of disease. Each collaborating institution followed its own protocols to collect whole blood in K2EDTA tubes. For TCRbeta analysis, collaborators shipped samples in one of three forms: frozen whole blood, isolated PBMCs, or DNA extracted from either of those sample types. Findings and caveats that apply to the study as a whole: The quantity of clinical and demographic metadata differed by source and by participant and was supplied without curation.

Notes on this clone: This receptor's antigen is unknown. The sample holds no much larger clone one base away, and base qualities are not on file.

The receptor was isolated from a woman aged 55-70 years with COVID-19, enrolled during active disease. Sequencing was carried out using peripheral blood. The sequence joins TRBV4-3 to TRBJ1-1; TRBD1 is perhaps the D gene, given 5 matching bases. The CDR3 is CASSQDGRGDAEAFF. The sequenced DNA: TGCGCCAGCAGCCAAGATGGGCGGGGGGACGCTGAAGCTTTCTTT.